This paragraph reports one T cell receptor beta chain. What it recognizes is unknown. CDR3 length equals 14 residues. The V segment lost 7 bases and the J segment 4 bases; nucleotides outside the gene matches: 6. Germline CDR1 is MNHEY and CDR2 is SVGAGI. This sample is drawn from a study of cytomegalovirus exposure and HLA in healthy donors. Primers for the PCR totalled 60 Vbeta and 13 Jbeta. The assay was immunoSEQ multiplex PCR, and TCRdb's table has in-frame clones only and misses some. The data contain 150,000 to 200,000 clones, 65% to 90% of them singletons. Overall study results and limits: There was a cluster of highly shared sequence variants that was likely a sequencing artifact. Rates of TCR association differed by HLA locus in a later analysis, with DRB1 highest and HLA-C lowest.

The sequence was collected from a man between 45 and 60 years old in good health and CMV-seropositive. This chain joins TRBV6-5 and TRBJ1-2; 10 positions agree with TRBD1. Material for sequencing was PBMCs. CDR3 sequence: CASTAGDRGYGYTF. DNA of the CDR3: TGTGCCAGCACCGCCGGGGACAGGGGCTATGGCTACACCTTC.